The 30 T cell receptor beta chains below were found in one sample sequenced in a study of tumor T cells in aggressive B-cell lymphoma. Generated by immunoSEQ multiplex PCR, the TCRdb table keeps only in-frame clones and is missing some. The data contain 2,500 to 3,000 clones, 88% of them seen just once; the ten biggest clones take up 3% to 5%. The sequencing input was tumor tissue. These TCRs come from an adult with diffuse large B cell lymphoma.

The genes are TRBV18 and TRBJ1-1, with D perhaps TRBD1 (6 bases). Per the germline V gene, CDR1 is KGHSH and CDR2 is LQKENI. The CDR3 is made up of 12 amino acids. The V gene lost 4 bases and the J gene lost 3 bases, with 6 bases spanning the gap. This CDR3 is CASSQGDTEAFF. The CDR3 nucleotides are TGTGCCAGCTCACAGGGGGACACTGAAGCTTTCTTT.

The V and J genes are TRBV14 and TRBJ2-3; TRBD2 matches 11 bases. V lost 4 bases, J lost 0 bases, and 12 bases stayed unmatched. The CDR3 runs to 19 residues. Per the germline V gene, CDR1 is SGHDN and CDR2 is FVKESK. CDR3 amino acids: CASSPTFDSGGVSTDTQYF. In DNA, the CDR3 is TGTGCCAGCAGCCCCACATTTGATAGCGGGGGGGTGAGCACAGATACGCAGTATTTT.

V usage is TRBV7-8 and J usage is TRBJ1-2, with no clear D. Per the germline V gene, CDR1 is SGHVS and CDR2 is FQNEAQ. V lost 1 base, J lost 5 bases, and 8 bases lay in between. The CDR3 has 13 amino acids. Here the CDR3 reads CASSLGGGYGYTF. Here the CDR3 DNA reads TGTGCCAGCAGCTTAGGAGGCGGTTATGGCTACACCTTC.

V gene TRBV29-1 combines with J gene TRBJ2-7; TRBD2 matches at 12 bases. This CDR3 is built from 15 residues. The V segment lost 2 bases and the J segment 6 bases; nucleotides outside the gene matches: 8. Germline loops: CDR1 SQVTM, CDR2 ANQGSEA. Written as DNA, the CDR3 is TGCAGCGTTGAATCCCCGGGACTAGCGGGTGGCGAGCAGTACTTC. Amino acid sequence: CSVESPGLAGGEQYF.

CDR3 sequence: CASSLAWRSAYEQYF. DNA for the CDR3: TGTGCCAGCAGCCTTGCATGGCGGTCCGCCTACGAGCAGTACTTC. This sequence joins TRBV5-6 and TRBJ2-7; D is unclear. Looked up from germline, CDR1 is SGHDT and CDR2 is YYEEEE. V lost 4 bases to trimming and J lost 2 bases, with 16 bases between them. The CDR3 is made up of 15 amino acids.

The chain couples TRBV4-1 to TRBJ1-1; 8 nucleotides agree with TRBD1. The CDR3 contains 13 residues. Per the germline V gene, CDR1 is MGHRA and CDR2 is YSYEKL. Here the CDR3 reads CAAGGAMNTEAFF. The CDR3, as DNA: TGCGCGGCAGGGGGCGCGATGAACACTGAAGCTTTCTTT.

V and J are TRBV5-1 and TRBJ1-1, with a weak D call TRBD1 (6 bases). The germline V gene has CDR1 SGHRS and CDR2 YFSETQ. Trimming left V 2 bases short and J 1 base short, with 12 bases between. The CDR3 covers 15 residues. The CDR3 DNA reads as TGCGCCAGCAGCTTAGGGGGGGCGGGGAACACTGAAGCTTTCTTT. Amino acid sequence: CASSLGGAGNTEAFF.

V and J are TRBV14 and TRBJ2-2, with D perhaps TRBD2 (6 bases). This CDR3 region has 13 residues. Trimming left V 4 bases short and J 5 bases short, with 8 bases between. Germline V CDR1 and CDR2: SGHDN, FVKESK. In nucleotides, the CDR3 is TGTGCCAGCAGCCTCGGAGGGACCGGGGAGCTGTTTTTT. Protein sequence: CASSLGGTGELFF.

V gene TRBV29-1 combines with J gene TRBJ1-5; maybe TRBD1 (6 bases). Germline V gene lookup returns CDR1 SQVTM and CDR2 ANQGSEA. The length of the CDR3 is 13 residues. V lost 0 bases to trimming and J lost 4 bases, with 7 bases between them. CDR3 loop: CSVEEQGNQPQHF. CDR3 bases: TGCAGCGTTGAAGAGCAGGGGAATCAGCCCCAGCATTTT.

The genes are TRBV18 and TRBJ2-5; tentatively, D is TRBD1 (6 bases). CDR3 length: 14 amino acids. Trimming took off 3 bases at V and 5 bases at J, with 13 bases between the two ends. Per germline, CDR1 KGHSH and CDR2 LQKENI. CDR3 nucleotides: TGTGCCAGCTCACCTGGACAGAGCCACGAGACCCAGTACTTC. Its translation is CASSPGQSHETQYF.

The chain is built from TRBV19 and TRBJ2-5, with TRBD1 matching over 9 bases. Germline CDR1 is LNHDA and CDR2 is SQIVND (reference sequence). CDR3 length: 15 residues. Trimming at V came to 2 bases and at J to 2 bases, leaving 3 bases not matched to a gene. DNA of the CDR3: TGTGCCAGTAGTATATTAGGGACAGGGCAAGAGACCCAGTACTTC. This codes for CASSILGTGQETQYF.

As DNA, the CDR3 is TGTGCCAGCACTCCAGGGGGGATGAACACTGAAGCTTTCTTT. Encoded protein: CASTPGGMNTEAFF. V gene TRBV5-6 combines with J gene TRBJ1-1, with 7 bases that match TRBD1. Germline lookup yields CDR1 SGHDT and CDR2 YYEEEE. The CDR3 is 14 residues long. Trimming cost V 6 bases and J 0 bases; bases outside gene matches: 5.

The rearrangement links TRBV6-1 to TRBJ1-5, with D possibly TRBD1 on 6 matching bases. The CDR3 covers 16 residues. CDR1 and CDR2 from the germline V gene are MNHNS and SASEGT. V dropped 6 bases and J dropped 2 bases, with 17 bases sitting between them. This chain's CDR3 is CASREPQGLGNQPQHF. The CDR3 DNA sequence: TGTGCCAGCAGGGAACCACAGGGTTTGGGCAATCAGCCCCAGCATTTT.

The chain links TRBV7-9 to TRBJ1-1, with D possibly TRBD1 on 5 matching bases. The CDR3 totals 14 residues. Per germline, CDR1 SEHNR and CDR2 FQNEAQ (reference sequence). V dropped 3 bases and J dropped 13 bases, with 21 bases sitting between them. The CDR3 nucleotides read TGTGCCAGCAGCTTGGATTACGACGGGACTGAGGATTTCTTT. It codes for CASSLDYDGTEDFF.

The chain joins TRBV30 to TRBJ2-1; 12 bases are shared with TRBD2. Germline assignment: CDR1 GTSNPN and CDR2 SVGIG (reference sequence). The V segment lost 2 bases and the J segment 10 bases; nucleotides outside the gene matches: 18. The CDR3 is 18 residues long. CDR3 region: CAWSPLGLAGLIGMEQFF. The CDR3 nucleotides read TGTGCCTGGAGTCCTTTAGGACTAGCGGGACTAATAGGGATGGAGCAGTTCTTC.

The rearrangement links TRBV11-2 to TRBJ2-2, with D uncertain. Trimming pared 0 bases from V and 3 bases from J, leaving 5 bases between. The length of the CDR3 is 14 residues. Germline CDR1 SGHAT, CDR2 FQNNGV. This CDR3 is CASSLDAYTGELFF. As DNA, the CDR3 is TGTGCCAGCAGCTTAGATGCGTACACCGGGGAGCTGTTTTTT.

The CDR3 bases are TGTGCCAGCAGTCCCTCGGGAAGAGATGGCTACACCTTC. Its translation is CASSPSGRDGYTF. The chain combines TRBV6-5 with TRBJ1-2; D call uncertain. Trimming removed 5 bases from V and 6 bases from J, with 13 bases in between. Germline CDR1 MNHEY, CDR2 SVGAGI. The CDR3 has 13 residues.

CDR3 sequence reads: CASSPEPPPYYEQYF. The DNA for the CDR3 is TGTGCCAGCAGTCCCGAACCCCCTCCCTACTACGAGCAGTACTTC. The J gene is TRBJ2-7, the V gene TRBV28; D gene ambiguous. The CDR3 length is 15 residues. Between the trimmed V and J ends, which lost 5 bases and 3 bases, there was a span of 17 bases. Germline assignment: CDR1 MDHEN and CDR2 SYDVKM.

The table lists this clone with a few counts. The gene calls are TRBV5-1 and TRBJ1-4; tentative D call: TRBD1 (6 bases). The V end was cut by 1 base, the J end by 8 bases, with 12 bases between. Germline assignment: CDR1 SGHRS and CDR2 YFSETQ. The CDR3 contains 14 residues. CDR3 in amino acids: CASSLSGVEEKLFF. CDR3 sequence (DNA): TGCGCCAGCAGCTTGTCAGGGGTGGAAGAAAAACTGTTTTTT.

The V gene is TRBV2, the J gene TRBJ2-1; 7 bases align to TRBD2. Germline V gene data show CDR1 as SNHLY and CDR2 as FYNNEI. Trimming at V came to 4 bases and at J to 3 bases, leaving 6 bases not matched to a gene. The CDR3 covers 15 residues. As DNA, the CDR3 is TGTGCCAGCAGTGCGGGCCAGCGGGGCTACAATGAGCAGTTCTTC. Residues: CASSAGQRGYNEQFF.

The gene calls are TRBV4-1 and TRBJ1-4; 8 bases map to TRBD1. Trimming took 3 bases from V and 3 from J; bases not matched to a gene: 9. CDR3 length equals 17 residues. CDR1 is MGHRA and CDR2 is YSYEKL in the germline V gene. The CDR3 DNA is TGCGCCAGCAGCCAGGCGTCCGGGACAGGACCTAATGAAAAACTGTTTTTT. Translation gives CASSQASGTGPNEKLFF.

V is TRBV29-1 and J is TRBJ2-4, with 12 bases identical to TRBD2. Per germline, CDR1 SQVTM and CDR2 ANQGSEA. CDR3 length: 16 amino acids. V shed 4 bases and J 1 base; nucleotides not matched to a gene: 5. CDR3 DNA sequence: TGCAGCGTTGCTGGACTAGCGGGGAGGGCCAAAAACATTCAGTACTTC. The encoded protein is CSVAGLAGRAKNIQYF.

The chain links TRBV7-9 to TRBJ2-7; the D gene is possibly TRBD1 (6 bases). CDR3 size: 15 residues. In germline, CDR1 is SEHNR, CDR2 FQNEAQ (reference sequence). V was pared by 5 bases and J by 7 bases, with 21 bases between. The CDR3 sequence: CASSRQVRWGPEQYF. In DNA form, the CDR3 reads TGTGCCAGCAGCCGACAGGTAAGGTGGGGTCCGGAGCAGTACTTC.

The chain combines TRBV19 with TRBJ1-1; D call uncertain. Trimming took 3 bases from V and 1 from J, leaving 6 bases between them. CDR3 size: 13 residues. Germline V gene data show CDR1 as LNHDA and CDR2 as SQIVND (reference sequence). This CDR3 reads CASSMAPNTEAFF. CDR3 DNA: TGTGCCAGTAGTATGGCCCCGAACACTGAAGCTTTCTTT.

This clone came up once. The chain couples TRBV27 to TRBJ2-1; TRBD2 aligns across 11 bases. The germline CDR1 and CDR2 sequences are MNHEY and SMNVEV (reference sequence). CDR3 length: 13 amino acids. V dropped 8 bases and J dropped 7; count of bases not matched to a gene: 4. The CDR3 loop reads CASALAGENEQFF. In DNA, the CDR3 is TGTGCCAGCGCACTAGCGGGAGAAAATGAGCAGTTCTTC.

DNA for the CDR3: TGTGCCAGCAGTTATTGGGACAGCGAAAAACTGTTTTTT. It translates to CASSYWDSEKLFF. This rearrangement joins TRBV6-6 to TRBJ1-4; 7 nucleotides line up with TRBD1. V lost 3 bases to trimming and J lost 8 bases; unmatched junction nucleotides: 3. The CDR3 length is 13 residues. Germline loops: CDR1 MNHNY, CDR2 SVGAGI (reference sequence).

This rearrangement joins TRBV7-2 to TRBJ2-7; D is possibly TRBD2 (6 bases). CDR1 and CDR2 from the germline V gene are SGHTA and FQGNSA. The CDR3 extends over 14 amino acids. Trimming left V 5 bases short and J 3 bases short, with 14 bases between. CDR3 sequence (DNA): TGTGCCAGCAGCCCCGTACCGGGGGACTACGAGCAGTACTTC. It specifies CASSPVPGDYEQYF.

The CDR3 DNA reads TGTGCCAGCAGTGCGGCTCGGACAGACTCGAACACCGGGGAGCTGTTTTTT. It codes for CASSAARTDSNTGELFF. The V and J genes are TRBV2 and TRBJ2-2; D is possibly TRBD1 (6 bases). CDR1 SNHLY and CDR2 FYNNEI come from the germline V gene. CDR3 length: 17 amino acids. Trimming shortened V by 4 bases and J by 0 bases, and 15 bases separated the two germline ends.

The J gene is TRBJ2-3, the V gene TRBV30; D is uncertain. The CDR3 sequence is 12 residues long. Germline assignment: CDR1 GTSNPN and CDR2 SVGIG (reference sequence). Trimming pared 1 base from V and 4 bases from J, leaving 6 bases between. CDR3 coding DNA: TGTGCCTGGAGTGAGTCGGCAGATACGCAGTATTTT. The encoded protein is CAWSESADTQYF.

The genes are TRBV30 and TRBJ2-3, with 7 nucleotides matching TRBD2. Germline CDR1 reads GTSNPN; CDR2 reads SVGIG (reference sequence). V lost 0 bases to trimming and J lost 2 bases; unmatched junction nucleotides: 2. The CDR3 has 14 amino acids. The CDR3 DNA follows: TGTGCCTGGAGTGTAGCGGGGATCACAGATACGCAGTATTTT. This codes for CAWSVAGITDTQYF.